This T cell receptor beta chain emerged from a study of T cell responses to AZD1222 COVID-19 vaccine. Regarding this clone: The antigen is not known.

Here immunoSEQ multiplex PCR was the method, and the copy in TCRdb shows in-frame clones only, minus some. The data contain 160,000 or so clones, 80% to 90% of them seen just once; the ten biggest clones take up approximately 9%. Trimming removed 3 bases from V and 12 bases from J, with 18 bases in between. The CDR3 runs to 13 residues. The V gene's germline CDR1 is KGHSH and CDR2 LQKENI. Findings and caveats of the study: Baseline antibody screening turned up just 6 or 7 seropositive AZD1222 recipients. Vaccination with two AZD1222 doses was followed by a rise in Spike-specific TCR breadth and depth.

The V call is TRBV18, the J call TRBJ2-7, with D possibly matching TRBD2 (5 bases). This clonotype was sampled from an adult who received the AZD1222 COVID-19 vaccine. Sequencing used peripheral blood, obtained 28 days after the second AZD1222 dose. CDR3 nucleotides: TGTGCCAGCTCACCGCTCGAGGGTCAGTCGTGGTACTTC. This codes for CASSPLEGQSWYF.